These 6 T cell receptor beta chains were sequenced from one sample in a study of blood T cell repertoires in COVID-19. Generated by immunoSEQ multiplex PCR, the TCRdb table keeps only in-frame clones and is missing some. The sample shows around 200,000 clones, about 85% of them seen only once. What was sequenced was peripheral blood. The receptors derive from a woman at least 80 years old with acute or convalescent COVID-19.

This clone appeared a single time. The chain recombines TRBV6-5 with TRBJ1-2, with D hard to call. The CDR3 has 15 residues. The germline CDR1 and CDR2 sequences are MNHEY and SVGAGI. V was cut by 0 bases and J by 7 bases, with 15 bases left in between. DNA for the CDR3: TGTGCCAGCAGTTACTCGTCGAAGGGAGGAGGTGGCTACACCTTC. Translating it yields CASSYSSKGGGGYTF.

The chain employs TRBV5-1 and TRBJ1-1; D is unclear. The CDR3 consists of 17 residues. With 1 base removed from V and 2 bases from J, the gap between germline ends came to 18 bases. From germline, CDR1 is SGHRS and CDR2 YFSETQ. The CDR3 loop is CASSLKGGGLPNTEAFF. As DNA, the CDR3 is TGCGCCAGCAGCTTGAAGGGTGGAGGGCTCCCCAACACTGAAGCTTTCTTT.

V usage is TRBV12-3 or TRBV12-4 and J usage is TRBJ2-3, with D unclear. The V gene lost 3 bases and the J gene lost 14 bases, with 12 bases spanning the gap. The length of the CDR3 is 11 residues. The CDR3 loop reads CASSFRQFSYF. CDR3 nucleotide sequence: TGTGCCAGCAGTTTCCGACAATTTTCGTATTTT.

CDR3 residues: CASSYSGQGARYGYTF. The CDR3 nucleotides are TGTGCCAGCAGTTACTCGGGGCAGGGGGCCCGCTATGGCTACACCTTC. The gene calls are TRBV6-5 and TRBJ1-2; 8 nucleotides agree with TRBD1. Germline loops: CDR1 MNHEY, CDR2 SVGAGI. The V segment lost 0 bases and the J segment 4 bases; nucleotides outside the gene matches: 7. The CDR3 loop spans 16 amino acids.

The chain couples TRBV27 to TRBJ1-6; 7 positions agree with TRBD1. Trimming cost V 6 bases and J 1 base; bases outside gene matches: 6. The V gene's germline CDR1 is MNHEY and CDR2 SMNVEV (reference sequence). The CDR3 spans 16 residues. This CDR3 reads CASRYDRESYNSPLHF. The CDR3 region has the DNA TGTGCCAGCAGGTACGACAGGGAGTCCTATAATTCACCCCTCCACTTT.

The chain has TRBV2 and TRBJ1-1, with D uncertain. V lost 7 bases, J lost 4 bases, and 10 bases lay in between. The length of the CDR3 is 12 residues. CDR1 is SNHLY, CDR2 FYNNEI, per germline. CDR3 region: CASNEPGTEAFF. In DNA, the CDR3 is TGTGCCAGCAACGAACCCGGCACTGAAGCTTTCTTT.